This TCR beta chain is drawn from a study of Ad26.COV2.S vaccination and SARS-CoV-2 variants. About the study: Ad26.COV2.S was injected intramuscularly once or twice, 56 days apart.

Clones were read by immunoSEQ multiplex PCR, and TCRdb kept only the in-frame ones, dropping some. The repertoire holds roughly 460,000 clones, with about 89% as singletons. Regarding treatment: some 19 received Ad26.COV2.S at low or high dose, single or two shots; 5 received placebo; per-sample allocation not given. Sampling was done on day 63 after the first vaccine or placebo injection. SARS-CoV-2 spike from the Wuhan strain was encoded by the vaccine, an Ad26 vector. The ends lost 3 bases at V and 3 bases at J; junction bases unmatched: 5. Germline values: CDR1 SGDLS, CDR2 YYNGEE. The CDR3 loop spans 15 amino acids. This clone was counted a single time.

This material consisted of peripheral blood, taken in a trial of Ad26.COV2.S vaccine versus placebo. The receptor was isolated from a person between 18 and 65 years old who received the Ad26.COV2.S COVID-19 vaccine or a placebo. The V gene is TRBV9, the J gene TRBJ1-1; 10 nucleotides agree with TRBD1. CDR3 bases: TGTGCCAGCAGCGCCGGACAGGGGGAGGACACTGAAGCTTTCTTT. It translates to CASSAGQGEDTEAFF.